Reported below is one T cell receptor (beta chain). The antigen is undetermined. Some clones are missing from TCRdb's copy, which holds only in-frame ones; the method was immunoSEQ multiplex PCR. The sample includes some 77,000 clones, roughly three quarters of them seen just once. This specimen belongs to a study of vaccination effects on CD4 cells after COVID-19. Sequencing in the ViraFEST assay came after antigen-specific CD4+ T cells had been expanded with viral peptide pools, which were used to stimulate PBMC. Investigators separated out CD4+ T cells once about eleven days of culture had passed. Vaccine recipients lacked prior SARS-CoV-2 infection and had negative nucleocapsid antibodies. Researchers swapped half the medium for IL-2 medium on both days 3 and 7. Findings of the study overall: Researchers report that only 1 of 255 vaccine-induced clones in healthy vaccinees cross-reacted with common cold coronaviruses.

This TCR derives from a human donor who received a COVID-19 vaccine. This specimen was CD4+ T cells from PBMCs cultured with HCoV-OC43 spike peptides, taken before COVID-19 vaccination. Subset noted: HCoV-OC43 spike overlapping peptide pool stimulation.

CDR3: CASRRGREAGNEQFF. The CDR3 nucleotides read TGTGCCAGTAGAAGGGGCAGGGAAGCTGGAAATGAGCAGTTCTTC. The chain uses TRBV19 and TRBJ2-1; D is perhaps TRBD1 (5 bases). The V gene's germline CDR1 is LNHDA and CDR2 SQIVND (reference sequence). The ends were cut back, 6 bases at V and 7 bases at J, with 19 bases in the middle. The CDR3 length is 15 residues.